Following are 23 T cell receptor beta chains from one sample sequenced in a study of blood T cell repertoires in COVID-19. This table comes from immunoSEQ multiplex PCR, and its TCRdb copy is limited to in-frame clones, with some not included. The repertoire has approximately 200,000 clones, 65% to 85% of them found once; the top ten carry roughly 5%. The sample consisted of peripheral blood. The receptors shown here come from a woman under 40 with acute or convalescent COVID-19.

CDR3 protein: CASRPGTIRSYEQYF. The DNA of the CDR3 is TGTGCCAGCAGGCCAGGGACTATCCGCTCCTACGAGCAGTACTTC. The chain links TRBV7-2 to TRBJ2-7, with TRBD2 matching 7 bases. This CDR3 region has 15 residues. V shed 6 bases, J shed 0 bases, and the junction held 8 bases outside the gene matches. The germline CDR1 and CDR2 sequences are SGHTA and FQGNSA.

The chain recombines TRBV28 with TRBJ1-2, with TRBD1 matching 9 bases. Germline values: CDR1 MDHEN, CDR2 SYDVKM. This CDR3 is 15 amino acids long. The V segment lost 8 bases and the J segment 4 bases; nucleotides outside the gene matches: 11. The CDR3, as DNA: TGTGCCAGCTACCTCCGGGACAGGGTGGCCTATGGCTACACCTTC. Amino acids: CASYLRDRVAYGYTF.

This clone has only one observation. The rearrangement links TRBV7-2 to TRBJ2-7; 13 bases are a match to TRBD2. CDR1 is SGHTA, CDR2 FQGNSA, per germline. The CDR3 is 16 amino acids. Trimming at V came to 5 bases and at J to 6 bases, leaving 10 bases not matched to a gene. CDR3 DNA: TGTGCCAGCAGCCGCGATACTACTAGCGGGAGGGGCGAGCAGTACTTC. It is translated as CASSRDTTSGRGEQYF.

V gene TRBV28 combines with J gene TRBJ2-7; 9 bases map to TRBD1. This CDR3 is 14 amino acids long. The V gene end was trimmed by 6 bases and the J gene end by 3 bases; junction bases not matched to a gene: 6. The germline V gene has CDR1 MDHEN and CDR2 SYDVKM. The CDR3, as DNA: TGTGCCAGCAGCCCTCGGACAGGGGACTACGAGCAGTACTTC. Translation: CASSPRTGDYEQYF.

V usage is TRBV5-6 and J usage is TRBJ2-7; D gene unclear. CDR1 SGHDT and CDR2 YYEEEE come from the germline V gene. The CDR3 totals 14 residues. Trimming took off 4 bases at V and 6 bases at J, with 17 bases between the two ends. CDR3 protein: CASSLLASYSEQYF. CDR3 DNA sequence: TGTGCCAGCAGCCTCCTGGCCAGTTACAGCGAGCAGTACTTC.

This clone was picked up one time. V usage is TRBV7-2 and J usage is TRBJ2-5, with TRBD1 matching 12 bases. Per germline, CDR1 SGHTA and CDR2 FQGNSA. This CDR3 is built from 13 residues. V lost 5 bases and J lost 10; bases outside the gene matches: 5. The CDR3 DNA is TGTGCCAGCAGCACCGGGACAGGGGGCTTCCAGTACTTC. It encodes CASSTGTGGFQYF.

The rearrangement uses TRBV30 and TRBJ1-1; 10 bases align to TRBD1. The germline CDR1 and CDR2 sequences are GTSNPN and SVGIG (reference sequence). This CDR3 region has 14 residues. After removal of 3 bases from V and 5 bases from J, the junction contained 6 bases not matched to a gene. The CDR3 coding sequence is TGTGCCTGGAGAAGACAGGGGGCGAGTACTGAAGCTTTCTTT. Amino acids: CAWRRQGASTEAFF.

The chain links TRBV5-6 to TRBJ1-2; D not resolved. The ends were cut back, 0 bases at V and 4 bases at J, with 10 bases in the middle. CDR1 is SGHDT and CDR2 is YYEEEE in the germline V gene. The CDR3 extends over 14 amino acids. CDR3 nucleotide sequence: TGTGCCAGCAGCTTGGATCTCGCGATCTATGGCTACACCTTC. Translated, it gives CASSLDLAIYGYTF.

The gene calls are TRBV12-5 and TRBJ2-7, with D unresolved. The CDR3 runs to 12 residues. CDR1 is LGHNT, CDR2 FRNRAP, per germline. Trimming removed 5 bases from V and 5 bases from J, with 10 bases in between. The CDR3 coding sequence is TGTGCTAGTGGTACCAACCACAACGAGCAGTACTTC. Amino acids: CASGTNHNEQYF.

V gene TRBV29-1 combines with J gene TRBJ2-7; D is unresolved. V was pared by 6 bases and J by 4 bases, with 10 bases between. The CDR3 runs to 11 residues. The germline CDR1 and CDR2 sequences are SQVTM and ANQGSEA. DNA for the CDR3: TGCAGCGTGGGCTTCGGGTACGAGCAGTACTTC. It specifies CSVGFGYEQYF.

This rearrangement joins TRBV19 to TRBJ1-5; D not certain. V was trimmed by 4 bases and J by 5 bases, leaving 15 bases between them. Looked up from germline, CDR1 is LNHDA and CDR2 is SQIVND (reference sequence). The CDR3 consists of 15 residues. CDR3 coding DNA: TGTGCCAGTAGTAAGGAGGCCGCGTTCGATCAGCCCCAGCATTTT. As protein: CASSKEAAFDQPQHF.

The chain links TRBV19 to TRBJ2-2; weak D call: TRBD1 (5 bases). CDR3 length equals 15 residues. From germline, CDR1 is LNHDA and CDR2 SQIVND (reference sequence). Trimming removed 7 bases from V and 2 bases from J, with 14 bases in between. CDR3 nucleotides: TGTGCCAGTAAGGAGACAGCTCACAACACCGGGGAGCTGTTTTTT. Protein sequence: CASKETAHNTGELFF.

The chain couples TRBV5-1 to TRBJ2-7; 9 nucleotides align to TRBD1. Germline V gene sequence: CDR1 SGHRS, CDR2 YFSETQ. This CDR3 contains 15 residues. With 4 bases clipped from V and 6 bases from J, the junction kept 11 bases outside the gene matches. CDR3 nucleotide sequence: TGCGCCAGCAGCAGAACAGGGGGCCAGTATCTCGAGCAGTACTTC. Protein sequence: CASSRTGGQYLEQYF.

The table lists this clone with a few counts. The J gene is TRBJ1-6, the V gene TRBV15; D may be TRBD1 (6 bases). Germline V CDR1 and CDR2: LNHNV, YYDKDF (reference sequence). The CDR3 runs to 14 residues. Between the trimmed V and J ends, which lost 1 base and 7 bases, there was a span of 8 bases. The DNA for the CDR3 is TGTGCCACCAGCAGAGGGGGGACAAATTCACCCCTCCACTTT. Its translation is CATSRGGTNSPLHF. Based on the CDR3 plus reference TRBV15 and TRBJ1-6, the full variable domain is DAMVIQNPRYQVTQFGKPVTLSCSQTLNHNVMYWYQQKSSQAPKLLFHYYDKDFNNEADTPDNFQSRRPNTSFCFLDIRSPGLGDTAMYLCATSRGGTNSPLHFGNGTRLTVT.

V gene TRBV6-5 combines with J gene TRBJ2-7; D remains ambiguous. Looked up from germline, CDR1 is MNHEY and CDR2 is SVGAGI. This CDR3 region has 14 residues. V lost 0 bases to trimming and J lost 3 bases, with 9 bases between them. The CDR3 region is CASSYSRTVYEQYF. In DNA form, the CDR3 reads TGTGCCAGCAGTTACTCGAGAACAGTCTACGAGCAGTACTTC.

As regards this clone: Other DNA sequences in this specimen translate into the identical CDR3. The chain recombines TRBV5-4 with TRBJ2-2, with TRBD2 as a possible D gene (5 bases). V was shortened by 4 bases and J by 7 bases, with 11 bases between the two germline ends. The CDR3 extends over 13 amino acids. Germline CDR1 reads SGHNT; CDR2 reads YYREEE (reference sequence). CDR3 region: CASSPSGSGELFF. The CDR3 DNA sequence: TGTGCCAGCAGCCCCTCGGGAAGCGGGGAGCTGTTTTTT. The variable domain in full, with the rest retrieved from reference TRBV5-4 and TRBJ2-2, is ETGVTQSPTHLIKTRGQQVTLRCSSQSGHNTVSWYQQALGQGPQFIFQYYREEENGRGNFPPRFSGLQFPNYSSELNVNALELDDSALYLCASSPSGSGELFFGEGSRLTVL.

The rearrangement joins TRBV29-1 to TRBJ1-5; 7 bases agree with TRBD1. There are 12 residues in the CDR3. CDR1 and CDR2 (germline): SQVTM, ANQGSEA. Trimming cost V 4 bases and J 6 bases; bases outside gene matches: 3. For the CDR3, the DNA is TGCAGCGTTGGGGCAGGGGGTCAGCCCCAGCATTTT. It specifies CSVGAGGQPQHF. Using reference TRBV29-1 and TRBJ1-5 for the parts outside the CDR3, the full variable domain is SAVISQKPSRDICQRGTSLTIQCQVDSQVTMMFWYRQQPGQSLTLIATANQGSEATYESGFVIDKFPISRPNLTFSTLTVSNMSPEDSSIYLCSVGAGGQPQHFGDGTRLSIL.

This clone was found a few times. The rearrangement joins TRBV2 to TRBJ1-6; tentatively, D is TRBD1 (5 bases). Germline V CDR1 and CDR2: SNHLY, FYNNEI. Trimming removed 9 bases at V and 7 bases at J, with 13 bases between. The CDR3 has 13 amino acids. The CDR3 region has the DNA TGTGCCAGGCGGGGGTTGTTGAATTCACCCCTCCACTTT. As protein: CARRGLLNSPLHF.

The chain joins TRBV9 to TRBJ2-2, with 14 bases matching TRBD2. With 6 bases clipped from V and 3 bases from J, the junction kept 7 bases outside the gene matches. CDR3 size: 17 residues. Germline CDR1 SGDLS, CDR2 YYNGEE. The CDR3 is CASTGLAGERYTGELFF. DNA of the CDR3: TGTGCCAGCACGGGACTAGCGGGAGAGAGGTACACCGGGGAGCTGTTTTTT.

The chain carries TRBV19 and TRBJ2-1; TRBD2 agrees at 12 bases. The J segment lost 5 bases and the V segment lost 6 bases, leaving 5 bases of the junction unmatched. Germline V gives CDR1 LNHDA, CDR2 SQIVND (reference sequence). CDR3 size: 15 residues. CDR3 DNA sequence: TGTGCCAGTAGACTCAGACTAGCGGGGGACAATGAGCAGTTCTTC. Translating it yields CASRLRLAGDNEQFF.

The chain recombines TRBV4-1 with TRBJ2-1; the D is unclear. This CDR3 contains 13 residues. V lost 1 base, J lost 5 bases, and 6 bases lay in between. The germline V gene has CDR1 MGHRA and CDR2 YSYEKL. The CDR3 here is CASSQAQNNEQFF. The CDR3 region has the DNA TGCGCCAGCAGCCAAGCCCAGAACAATGAGCAGTTCTTC.

The V call is TRBV7-2, the J call TRBJ1-6; D unresolved. The CDR3 has 16 residues. From germline, CDR1 is SGHTA and CDR2 FQGNSA. Between the trimmed V and J ends, which lost 5 bases and 7 bases, there was a span of 18 bases. The CDR3 protein is CASSHTWIGRNSPLHF. For the CDR3, the DNA is TGTGCCAGCAGCCATACCTGGATAGGGAGGAATTCACCCCTCCACTTT.

The chain uses TRBV30 and TRBJ1-3, with a possible D match to TRBD1 (6 bases). Germline values: CDR1 GTSNPN, CDR2 SVGIG (reference sequence). CDR3 size: 15 residues. With 2 bases removed from V and 4 bases from J, the gap between germline ends came to 15 bases. CDR3 region: CAWSSWGGEGNTIYF. The CDR3 DNA reads as TGTGCCTGGAGTTCCTGGGGGGGCGAGGGAAACACCATATATTTT.